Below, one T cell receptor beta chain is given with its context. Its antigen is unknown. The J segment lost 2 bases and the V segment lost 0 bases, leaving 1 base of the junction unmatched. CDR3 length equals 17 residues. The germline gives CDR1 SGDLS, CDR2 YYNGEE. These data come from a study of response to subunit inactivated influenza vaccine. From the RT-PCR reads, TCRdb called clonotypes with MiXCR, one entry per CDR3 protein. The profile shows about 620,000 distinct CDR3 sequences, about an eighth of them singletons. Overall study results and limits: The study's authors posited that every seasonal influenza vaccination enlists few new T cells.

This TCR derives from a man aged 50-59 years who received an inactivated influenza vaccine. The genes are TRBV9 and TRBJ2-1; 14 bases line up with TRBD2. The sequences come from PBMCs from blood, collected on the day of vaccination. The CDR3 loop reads CASSVAGLAGAYNEQFF. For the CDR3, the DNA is TGTGCCAGCAGCGTAGCGGGACTAGCGGGAGCCTACAATGAGCAGTTCTTC.